The clone carrying this T cell receptor beta chain was detected only once. Its antigen is unknown. The junction and the germline gene differ at one end; a read error may be behind it. The record originates from a study of cytomegalovirus exposure and HLA in healthy donors. General study findings and limits: In a later analysis, TCR beta V- and J-gene trimming showed a link to a missense DCLRE1C variant. TCR beta chains associated with HLA were, in a later analysis, more clonally expanded than equally common others.

The primer mix had 60 Vbeta and 13 Jbeta primers. Libraries were prepared by immunoSEQ multiplex PCR; TCRdb keeps only in-frame clonotypes and omits some of them. Of around 190,000 clones listed, around nine tenths are singletons. The CDR3 spans 13 residues. CDR1 and CDR2 from the germline V gene are LNHDA and SQIVND (reference sequence). This sequence originates from a woman aged 18-35 years in good health and CMV-seronegative. The sample comprised PBMCs. The chain employs TRBV19 and TRBJ2-7, with 9 bases aligning to TRBD1. CDR3 DNA sequence: TGTGCGAGTAGGGGGACAGGGACCTACGAGCAGTACTTC. This translates into CASRGTGTYEQYF.